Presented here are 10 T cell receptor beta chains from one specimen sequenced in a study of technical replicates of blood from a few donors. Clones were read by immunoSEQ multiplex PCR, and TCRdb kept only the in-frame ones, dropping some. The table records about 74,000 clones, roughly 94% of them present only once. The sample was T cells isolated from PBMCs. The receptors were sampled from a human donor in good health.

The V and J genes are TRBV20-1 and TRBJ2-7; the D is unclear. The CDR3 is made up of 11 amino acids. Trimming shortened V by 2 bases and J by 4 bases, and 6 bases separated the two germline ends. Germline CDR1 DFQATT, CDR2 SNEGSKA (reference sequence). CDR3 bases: TGCAGTGCTAGATTATTATACGAGCAGTACTTC. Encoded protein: CSARLLYEQYF.

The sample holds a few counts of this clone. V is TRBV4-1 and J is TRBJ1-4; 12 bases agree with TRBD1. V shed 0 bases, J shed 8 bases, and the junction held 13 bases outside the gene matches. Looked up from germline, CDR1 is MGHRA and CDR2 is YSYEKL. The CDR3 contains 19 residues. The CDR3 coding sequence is TGCGCCAGCAGCCAAGATCCCCGGGACAGGGGGCTCTCGAGAGAAAAACTGTTTTTT. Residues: CASSQDPRDRGLSREKLFF.

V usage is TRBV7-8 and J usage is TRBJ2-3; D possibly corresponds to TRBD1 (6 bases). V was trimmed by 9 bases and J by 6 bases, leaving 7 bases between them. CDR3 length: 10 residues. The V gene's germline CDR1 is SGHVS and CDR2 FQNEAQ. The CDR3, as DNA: TGTGCCAGTCAGGGGGATACGCAGTATTTT. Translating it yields CASQGDTQYF.

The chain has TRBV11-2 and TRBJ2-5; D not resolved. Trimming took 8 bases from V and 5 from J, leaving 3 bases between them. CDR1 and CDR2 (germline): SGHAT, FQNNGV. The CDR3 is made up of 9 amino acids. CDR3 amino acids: CASPETQYF. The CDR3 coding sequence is TGTGCCAGCCCGGAGACCCAGTACTTC.

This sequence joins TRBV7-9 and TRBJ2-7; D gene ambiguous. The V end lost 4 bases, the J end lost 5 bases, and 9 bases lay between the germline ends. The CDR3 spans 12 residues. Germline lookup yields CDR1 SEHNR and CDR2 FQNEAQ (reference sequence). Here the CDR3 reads CASSSSRNEQYF. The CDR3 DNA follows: TGTGCCAGCAGCTCGAGCAGGAACGAGCAGTACTTC.

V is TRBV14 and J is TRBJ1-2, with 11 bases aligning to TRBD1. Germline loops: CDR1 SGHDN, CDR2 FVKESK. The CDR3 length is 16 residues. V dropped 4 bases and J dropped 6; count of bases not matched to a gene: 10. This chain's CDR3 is CASSLEMDRGQDGYTF. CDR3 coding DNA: TGTGCCAGCAGCCTCGAAATGGACAGGGGGCAGGATGGCTACACCTTC.

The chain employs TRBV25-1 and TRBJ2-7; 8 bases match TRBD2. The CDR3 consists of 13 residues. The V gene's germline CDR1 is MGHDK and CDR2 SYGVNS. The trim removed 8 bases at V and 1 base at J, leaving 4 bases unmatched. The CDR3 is CASGLAGSYEQYF. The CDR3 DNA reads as TGTGCCAGCGGTCTAGCGGGTTCCTACGAGCAGTACTTC.

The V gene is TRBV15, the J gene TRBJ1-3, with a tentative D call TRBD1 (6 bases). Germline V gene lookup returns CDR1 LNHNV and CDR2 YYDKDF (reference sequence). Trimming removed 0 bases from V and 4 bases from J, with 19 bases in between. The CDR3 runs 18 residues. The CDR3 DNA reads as TGTGCCACCAGCAGAGATGGGGGGGGCTCCACAACGGGAAACACCATATATTTT. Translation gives CATSRDGGGSTTGNTIYF.

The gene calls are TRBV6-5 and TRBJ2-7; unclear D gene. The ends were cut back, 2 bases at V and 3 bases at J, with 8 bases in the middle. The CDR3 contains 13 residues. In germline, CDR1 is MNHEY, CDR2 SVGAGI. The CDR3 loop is CASSYLLNYEQYF. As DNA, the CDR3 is TGTGCCAGCAGTTACCTATTGAACTACGAGCAGTACTTC.

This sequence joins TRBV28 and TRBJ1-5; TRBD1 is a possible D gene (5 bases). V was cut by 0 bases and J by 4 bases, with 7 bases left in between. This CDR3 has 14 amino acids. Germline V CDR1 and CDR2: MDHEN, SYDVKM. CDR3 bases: TGTGCCAGCAGTTTATGGACAGCTAATCAGCCCCAGCATTTT. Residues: CASSLWTANQPQHF.